A single sample gave rise to the 29 T cell receptor beta chains below, sequenced in a study of beta chain features in type 1 diabetes. The sequenced template was cDNA made from the entire isolated RNA. Profiling relied on immunoSEQ multiplex PCR, and the TCRdb table lists in-frame clones only, not all of them. The table records around 310,000 clones, roughly 13% of them present only once. Study results and caveats: Shorter TCRB CDR3s, moderately but significantly so, were found in Type 1 diabetes patients in all four CD4+ subsets.

The antigens of these receptors remain unknown. Sequenced: naive CD4+ T cells from blood. These receptors were collected from a woman younger than 30 with type 1 diabetes.

The CDR3 bases are TGTGCCAGCAGCTCCTACCTAGATGAAAAACTGTTTTTT. Amino acids: CASSSYLDEKLFF. The chain joins TRBV7-2 to TRBJ1-4; D unresolved. The CDR3 length is 13 residues. The V and J ends lost 4 bases and 6 bases respectively, with 9 bases between them. Germline CDR1 is SGHTA and CDR2 is FQGNSA.

In this sample, this clone turned up a few times. The rearrangement uses TRBV2 and TRBJ2-3; 7 bases are a match to TRBD1. The CDR3 has 14 residues. The V segment lost 4 bases and the J segment 4 bases; nucleotides outside the gene matches: 5. Germline assignment: CDR1 SNHLY and CDR2 FYNNEI. The CDR3, as DNA: TGTGCCAGCAGTGTTCTTACAGGGGCAGATACGCAGTATTTT. It is translated as CASSVLTGADTQYF.

This clone was counted only a few times. Other DNA sequences in this sample translate to the same CDR3. This sequence joins TRBV28 and TRBJ2-3, with D unclear. The CDR3 has 12 amino acids. CDR1 and CDR2 from the germline V gene are MDHEN and SYDVKM. The V end was cut by 2 bases, the J end by 4 bases, with 4 bases between. The CDR3 nucleotides are TGTGCCAGCAGTTTAGTAGCAGATACGCAGTATTTT. It translates to CASSLVADTQYF.

The CDR3 coding sequence is TGTGCCAGCTCACCGACTATCGATGAGCAGTTCTTC. Translated: CASSPTIDEQFF. This chain uses TRBV18 with TRBJ2-1, with D possibly TRBD2 on 5 matching bases. Trimming removed 3 bases from V and 8 bases from J, with 8 bases in between. The CDR3 has 12 residues. The germline V gene encodes CDR1 KGHSH and CDR2 LQKENI.

The V gene is TRBV30, the J gene TRBJ2-5, with 15 positions matching TRBD2. The V and J ends lost 3 bases and 4 bases, in that order; junction bases with no gene match: 3. This CDR3 has 15 amino acids. Germline V CDR1 and CDR2: GTSNPN, SVGIG (reference sequence). Written as DNA, the CDR3 is TGTGCCTGGAGAGAGGGACTAGCGGGAGGAGAGACCCAGTACTTC. As protein: CAWREGLAGGETQYF.

This clone turned up a few times. The chain combines TRBV5-1 with TRBJ2-1; 7 bases match TRBD2. The CDR3 is 16 residues long. The trim removed 2 bases at V and 4 bases at J, leaving 9 bases unmatched. The V gene's germline CDR1 is SGHRS and CDR2 YFSETQ. The CDR3 DNA follows: TGCGCCAGCAGCTTAAAGAGCGGGACCCCATACAATGAGCAGTTCTTC. Residues: CASSLKSGTPYNEQFF.

The chain couples TRBV11-2 to TRBJ2-3, with 10 bases aligning to TRBD2. Germline V gene data show CDR1 as SGHAT and CDR2 as FQNNGV. This CDR3 is 17 amino acids long. The V gene end was trimmed by 5 bases and the J gene end by 5 bases; junction bases not matched to a gene: 13. The CDR3 region is CASSTPAAGGEVDTQYF. In DNA, the CDR3 is TGTGCCAGCAGCACCCCGGCAGCGGGAGGGGAAGTAGATACGCAGTATTTT.

The sample holds a few counts of this clone. The DNA for the CDR3 is TGTGCCAGCAGTTTTTTTGGGACTAGCCACAATGAGCAGTTCTTC. Its translation is CASSFFGTSHNEQFF. J is TRBJ2-1 and V is TRBV27; 9 bases match TRBD2. This CDR3 is 15 amino acids long. V lost 3 bases to trimming and J lost 5 bases; unmatched junction nucleotides: 5. CDR1 is MNHEY, CDR2 SMNVEV, per germline (reference sequence).

This clone appeared a few times. The rearrangement uses TRBV13 and TRBJ2-2; a weak D match, TRBD2 (5 bases). V shed 2 bases and J shed 5 bases, with 12 bases lying between them. Germline V gene sequence: CDR1 PRHDT, CDR2 FYEKMQ (reference sequence). The CDR3 has 15 amino acids. The CDR3 protein is CASSLFRETTGELFF. The DNA of the CDR3 is TGTGCCAGCAGCTTATTTAGGGAGACGACCGGGGAGCTGTTTTTT.

The J gene is TRBJ1-2, the V gene TRBV11-2, with 7 positions matching TRBD1. CDR3 length equals 16 residues. Losses at the gene ends were 6 bases for V and 0 bases for J; bases not matched to a gene: 10. Germline values: CDR1 SGHAT, CDR2 FQNNGV. This chain's CDR3 is CASSPIRDSPNYGYTF. The CDR3 DNA sequence: TGTGCCAGCAGTCCCATCCGGGACAGCCCTAACTATGGCTACACCTTC.

The rearrangement joins TRBV25-1 to TRBJ2-2; D might be TRBD1 (6 bases). Trimming removed 9 bases at V and 0 bases at J, with 17 bases between. From germline, CDR1 is MGHDK and CDR2 SYGVNS. This CDR3 region has 16 residues. Here the CDR3 DNA reads TGTGCCAGTGCCCCAGGGGCGCAATCGAACACCGGGGAGCTGTTTTTT. Residues: CASAPGAQSNTGELFF.

The chain employs TRBV4-1 and TRBJ2-1; D is undetermined. V lost 2 bases and J 4 bases, leaving 9 bases between the germline ends. CDR3 size: 14 residues. The germline V gene encodes CDR1 MGHRA and CDR2 YSYEKL. CDR3 loop: CASSQPPNYNEQFF. The CDR3 DNA follows: TGCGCCAGCAGCCAACCCCCCAATTACAATGAGCAGTTCTTC.

This clone has a handful of counts. The V call is TRBV9, the J call TRBJ1-2, with D possibly matching TRBD1 (6 bases). The CDR3 is made up of 14 amino acids. The V end lost 7 bases, the J end lost 2 bases, and 15 bases lay between the germline ends. Per the germline V gene, CDR1 is SGDLS and CDR2 is YYNGEE. Here the CDR3 reads CASSVTGLNYGYTF. The CDR3 coding sequence is TGTGCCAGCTCTGTCACAGGGCTGAACTATGGCTACACCTTC.

This clone was picked up a small number of times. The chain has TRBV7-2 and TRBJ2-5; TRBD1 is a possible D gene (5 bases). V was cut by 1 base and J by 4 bases, with 13 bases left in between. The CDR3 has 15 amino acids. CDR1 and CDR2 (germline): SGHTA, FQGNSA. In nucleotides, the CDR3 is TGTGCCAGCAGCTTAGTCTGGACCCAGGGAGAGACCCAGTACTTC. This sequence encodes CASSLVWTQGETQYF.

The gene calls are TRBV30 and TRBJ1-1; a weak D match, TRBD1 (6 bases). V shed 3 bases and J shed 1 base, with 24 bases lying between them. CDR3 length: 18 amino acids. The germline gives CDR1 GTSNPN, CDR2 SVGIG (reference sequence). Here the CDR3 DNA reads TGTGCCTGGAGGGGGGGGGCCTTGACCGTGCTGGGGAACACTGAAGCTTTCTTT. Its translation: CAWRGGALTVLGNTEAFF.

The chain joins TRBV7-8 to TRBJ2-1, with 7 bases matching TRBD2. Germline V gene sequence: CDR1 SGHVS, CDR2 FQNEAQ. This CDR3 has 15 residues. With 3 bases clipped from V and 5 bases from J, the junction kept 7 bases outside the gene matches. The CDR3 here is CASSLMTSLNNEQFF. In nucleotides, the CDR3 is TGTGCCAGCAGCTTGATGACTAGCCTCAACAATGAGCAGTTCTTC.

This clone turned up a few times. V gene TRBV28 combines with J gene TRBJ2-1, with D possibly being TRBD2 (5 bases). V lost 4 bases and J lost 0, with 13 bases in between. CDR1 is MDHEN and CDR2 is SYDVKM in the germline V gene. CDR3 length: 16 amino acids. The CDR3 loop is CASSSAAVRSYNEQFF. DNA for the CDR3: TGTGCCAGCAGTTCCGCAGCGGTTCGCTCCTACAATGAGCAGTTCTTC.

The chain is built from TRBV19 and TRBJ2-3; the match to TRBD2 covers 10 bases. This CDR3 contains 14 residues. V shed 6 bases and J 4 bases; nucleotides not matched to a gene: 4. Germline CDR1 LNHDA, CDR2 SQIVND (reference sequence). The CDR3 spells CASSWTSGSDTQYF. Here the CDR3 DNA reads TGTGCCAGTAGCTGGACTAGCGGATCAGATACGCAGTATTTT.

Only a few counts were recorded for this clone. The chain links TRBV11-2 to TRBJ2-7, with D possibly TRBD2 on 5 matching bases. Trimming removed 5 bases at V and 3 bases at J, with 20 bases between. This CDR3 comprises 16 residues. The germline V gene has CDR1 SGHAT and CDR2 FQNNGV. The CDR3 region has the DNA TGTGCCAGCAGCCCCACCCGCGGGTACTCCCTCTACGAGCAGTACGTC. It encodes CASSPTRGYSLYEQYV.

The chain is built from TRBV30 and TRBJ1-5, with 7 bases that match TRBD1. The CDR3 has 13 amino acids. The germline gives CDR1 GTSNPN, CDR2 SVGIG (reference sequence). Unmatched junction bases numbered 3, after V lost 1 base and J lost 6 bases. CDR3 amino acids: CAWSATGVQPQHF. The CDR3 nucleotides read TGTGCCTGGAGTGCAACAGGGGTTCAGCCCCAGCATTTT. Combining the CDR3 with reference TRBV30 and TRBJ1-5 gives the whole variable domain SQTIHQWPATLVQPVGSPLSLECTVEGTSNPNLYWYRQAAGRGLQLLFYSVGIGQISSEVPQNLSASRPQDRQFILSSKKLLLSDSGFYLCAWSATGVQPQHFGDGTRLSIL.

The chain links TRBV18 to TRBJ1-2; no clear D. V was shortened by 0 bases and J by 8 bases, with 10 bases between the two germline ends. Germline V gene lookup returns CDR1 KGHSH and CDR2 LQKENI. The CDR3 sequence is 13 residues long. The CDR3 DNA follows: TGTGCCAGCTCACCACCGGGCAGAGAGGGCTACACCTTC. Translated, it gives CASSPPGREGYTF.

The chain joins TRBV19 to TRBJ2-1, with TRBD2 matching 10 bases. This CDR3 comprises 16 residues. Trimming took 4 bases from V and 1 from J; bases not matched to a gene: 4. Germline values: CDR1 LNHDA, CDR2 SQIVND (reference sequence). CDR3 loop: CASSRSGRVSYNEQFF. CDR3 DNA sequence: TGTGCCAGTAGTAGGAGCGGGAGGGTTTCCTACAATGAGCAGTTCTTC.

The rearrangement uses TRBV9 and TRBJ2-2; no definite D call. The germline V gene encodes CDR1 SGDLS and CDR2 YYNGEE. The CDR3 totals 14 residues. V shed 4 bases and J shed 0 bases, with 7 bases lying between them. The CDR3 bases are TGTGCCAGCAGCACTCGATCGAACACCGGGGAGCTGTTTTTT. Translated, it gives CASSTRSNTGELFF.

This clone has just a few counts. The J gene is TRBJ1-5, the V gene TRBV5-1; 9 bases are a match to TRBD1. The germline gives CDR1 SGHRS, CDR2 YFSETQ. After removal of 4 bases from V and 3 bases from J, the junction contained 14 bases not matched to a gene. The CDR3 totals 18 residues. CDR3 nucleotides: TGCGCCAGCAGCATACAACCAACCGGGACAGGGAACAATCAGCCCCAGCATTTT. Amino acids: CASSIQPTGTGNNQPQHF.

V and J are TRBV19 and TRBJ2-6; D is unclear. The length of the CDR3 is 15 residues. Germline V lookup: CDR1 LNHDA, CDR2 SQIVND (reference sequence). V lost 1 base, J lost 1 base, and 5 bases lay in between. The CDR3 nucleotides read TGTGCCAGTAGTATAGGAGTTTCTGGGGCCAACGTCCTGACTTTC. It encodes CASSIGVSGANVLTF.

The chain is built from TRBV19 and TRBJ2-1, with TRBD2 matching 10 bases. The ends lost 2 bases at V and 4 bases at J; junction bases unmatched: 5. The length of the CDR3 is 16 residues. The germline gives CDR1 LNHDA, CDR2 SQIVND (reference sequence). CDR3 nucleotides: TGTGCCAGTAGTATATCTAGCGGGAGAGTGTACAATGAGCAGTTCTTC. Its protein product is CASSISSGRVYNEQFF. Combining the CDR3 with reference TRBV19 and TRBJ2-1 gives the whole variable domain DGGITQSPKYLFRKEGQNVTLSCEQNLNHDAMYWYRQDPGQGLRLIYYSQIVNDFQKGDIAEGYSVSREKKESFPLTVTSAQKNPTAFYLCASSISSGRVYNEQFFGPGTRLTVL.

The chain carries TRBV11-2 and TRBJ1-1; tentatively, D is TRBD1 (6 bases). Germline CDR1 reads SGHAT; CDR2 reads FQNNGV. V was shortened by 5 bases and J by 8 bases, with 15 bases between the two germline ends. The CDR3 consists of 13 residues. The CDR3 region is CASSLGRGSEAFF. DNA for the CDR3: TGTGCCAGCAGCCTTGGAAGGGGGTCGGAAGCTTTCTTT.

The chain has TRBV7-2 and TRBJ1-2; TRBD1 matches 9 bases. The CDR3 runs 14 residues. The V and J ends lost 1 base and 8 bases, in that order; junction bases with no gene match: 5. In germline, CDR1 is SGHTA, CDR2 FQGNSA. The CDR3 spells CASSLGTGDLGYTF. The CDR3 coding sequence is TGTGCCAGCAGCTTAGGGACAGGGGATCTCGGCTACACCTTC.

The sample holds one count of this clone. This chain connects TRBV15 to TRBJ1-1; no clear D gene. The CDR3 is 18 amino acids. With 4 bases removed from V and 0 bases from J, the gap between germline ends came to 21 bases. Germline assignment: CDR1 LNHNV and CDR2 YYDKDF (reference sequence). The CDR3 DNA reads TGTGCCACCAGCACTCAGGTATCCGGCTCTTCTATGAACACTGAAGCTTTCTTT. Protein product: CATSTQVSGSSMNTEAFF.